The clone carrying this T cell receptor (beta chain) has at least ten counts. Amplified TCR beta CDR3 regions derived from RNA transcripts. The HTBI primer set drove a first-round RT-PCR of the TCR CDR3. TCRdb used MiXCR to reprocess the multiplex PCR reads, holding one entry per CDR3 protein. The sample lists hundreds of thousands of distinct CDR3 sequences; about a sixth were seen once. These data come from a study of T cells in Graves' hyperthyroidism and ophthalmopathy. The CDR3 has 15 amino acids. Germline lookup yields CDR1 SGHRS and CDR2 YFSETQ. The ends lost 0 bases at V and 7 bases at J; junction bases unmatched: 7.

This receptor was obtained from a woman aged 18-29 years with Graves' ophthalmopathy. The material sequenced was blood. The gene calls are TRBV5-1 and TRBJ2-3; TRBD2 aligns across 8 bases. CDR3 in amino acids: CASSLGPGGENTQYF. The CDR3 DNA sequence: TGCGCCAGCAGCTTGGGTCCGGGAGGGGAGAATACGCAGTATTTT.